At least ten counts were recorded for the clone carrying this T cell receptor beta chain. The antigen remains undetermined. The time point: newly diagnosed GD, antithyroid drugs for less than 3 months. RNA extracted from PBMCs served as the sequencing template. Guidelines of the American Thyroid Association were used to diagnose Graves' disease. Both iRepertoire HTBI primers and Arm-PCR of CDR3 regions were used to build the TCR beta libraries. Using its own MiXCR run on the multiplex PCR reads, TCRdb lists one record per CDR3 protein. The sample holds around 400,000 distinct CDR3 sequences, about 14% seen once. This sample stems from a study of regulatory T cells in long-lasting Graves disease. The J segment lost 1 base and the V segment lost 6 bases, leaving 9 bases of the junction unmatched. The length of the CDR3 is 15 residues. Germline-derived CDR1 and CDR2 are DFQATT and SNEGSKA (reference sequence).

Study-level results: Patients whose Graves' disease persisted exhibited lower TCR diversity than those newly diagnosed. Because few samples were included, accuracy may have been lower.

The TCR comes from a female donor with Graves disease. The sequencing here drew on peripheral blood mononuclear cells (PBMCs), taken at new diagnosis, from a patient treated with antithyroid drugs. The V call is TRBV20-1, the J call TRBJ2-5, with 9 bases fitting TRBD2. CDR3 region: CSARPLAGSQETQYF. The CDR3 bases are TGCAGTGCCCGTCCACTAGCGGGTAGCCAAGAGACCCAGTACTTC.